The text below deals with one TCR beta chain. Its cognate antigen is unknown. There are 16 residues in the CDR3. Germline V gives CDR1 SGHTA, CDR2 FQGNSA. V lost 5 bases and J 0 bases, leaving 14 bases between the germline ends. These data originate in a study of CD8 T cells in Susac syndrome. General study findings and limits: The study recognized that its TCR sequencing and HLA analysis covered a relatively small number of individuals.

RNA was extracted with the RNeasy kit, and a quantity of roughly 0.5 to 1 ug was reverse transcribed using random hexamers. Amplification of TCR beta CDR3 spanned 54 Vbeta and 13 Jbeta via immunoSEQ multiplex PCR. Each CDR3 protein is one row after TCRdb ran MiXCR on the immunoSEQ multiplex PCR reads. The sample consists of about 25,000 distinct CDR3 sequences, 94% of them appearing once. The chain has TRBV7-2 and TRBJ1-3; D not certain. Sequencing was carried out using CD8+ T cells from PBMCs. This sequence originates from a human donor in good health. For the CDR3, the DNA is TGTGCCAGCAGCCCTGAGGCGGGTGTCTCTGGAAACACCATATATTTT. Translation: CASSPEAGVSGNTIYF.